Below are 17 T cell receptor beta chains sequenced from a single sample in a study of CD8 T cells in Susac syndrome. With random hexamers, reverse transcription was performed on roughly 0.5 to 1 ug of RNA. TCRdb reanalysed the immunoSEQ multiplex PCR reads using MiXCR and keeps one entry per CDR3 protein. The profile shows 100,000 to 150,000 distinct CDR3 sequences, 94% of them singletons. The source material was CD4+ T cells from PBMCs. These receptors were collected from a human donor in good health.

The sample holds one count of this clonotype. The V call is TRBV6-6, the J call TRBJ2-5; no definite D call. This CDR3 spans 14 amino acids. Germline V gene lookup returns CDR1 MNHNY and CDR2 SVGAGI (reference sequence). V was clipped by 2 bases and J by 5 bases, with 12 bases between them. This CDR3 is CASSYGLPPETQYF. In DNA, the CDR3 is TGTGCCAGCAGTTACGGGCTACCTCCGGAGACCCAGTACTTC.

The J gene is TRBJ2-1, the V gene TRBV19; 9 nucleotides match TRBD1. CDR1 and CDR2 (germline): LNHDA, SQIVND (reference sequence). The CDR3 is 14 amino acids. V shed 5 bases, J shed 9 bases, and the junction held 8 bases outside the gene matches. For the CDR3, the DNA is TGTGCCAGTAGTCCCCCCGGGACAGGGTTTGAGCAGTTCTTC. Translation: CASSPPGTGFEQFF.

This clonotype was detected once. V is TRBV3-1 and J is TRBJ2-2, with D possibly matching TRBD2 (5 bases). With 5 bases removed from V and 1 base from J, the gap between germline ends came to 8 bases. Germline V gene lookup returns CDR1 LGHDT and CDR2 YNNKEL (reference sequence). The CDR3 runs to 14 residues. The CDR3 nucleotides are TGTGCCAGCAGCTTCGGACTGAACACCGGGGAGCTGTTTTTT. Residues: CASSFGLNTGELFF.

The rearrangement uses TRBV27 and TRBJ2-2; TRBD2 aligns across 8 bases. The V gene's germline CDR1 is MNHEY and CDR2 SMNVEV (reference sequence). J gave up 5 bases and V 6 bases, and 11 bases lay outside the gene matches. The CDR3 is 16 residues long. Here the CDR3 reads CASRTGGPMETGELFF. The CDR3 DNA reads TGTGCCAGCAGAACGGGAGGGCCTATGGAAACCGGGGAGCTGTTTTTT.

The chain joins TRBV5-1 to TRBJ2-2; the D is unclear. Per germline, CDR1 SGHRS and CDR2 YFSETQ. The germline V and J ends were trimmed by 6 bases and 3 bases, with 9 bases remaining between them. The CDR3 has 13 amino acids. The CDR3 DNA is TGCGCCAGCACCGGGTCCGACACCGGGGAGCTGTTTTTT. Protein sequence: CASTGSDTGELFF.

The chain has TRBV6-1 and TRBJ2-5, with D unresolved. V lost 2 bases to trimming and J lost 1 base, with 14 bases between them. This CDR3 comprises 16 residues. CDR1 is MNHNS, CDR2 SASEGT, per germline. The DNA of the CDR3 is TGTGCCAGCAGTGAATGGAACACGCTACCCCAAGAGACCCAGTACTTC. Its protein is CASSEWNTLPQETQYF.

The J gene is TRBJ2-1, the V gene TRBV18; TRBD2 agrees at 9 bases. The V gene end was trimmed by 2 bases and the J gene end by 5 bases; junction bases not matched to a gene: 4. The germline CDR1 and CDR2 sequences are KGHSH and LQKENI. The CDR3 loop spans 15 amino acids. This chain's CDR3 is CASSPRERGDNEQFF. The CDR3 coding sequence is TGTGCCAGCTCACCAAGGGAGCGGGGGGACAATGAGCAGTTCTTC.

This rearrangement joins TRBV4-2 to TRBJ2-1; no firm D call. The V and J ends lost 0 bases and 15 bases respectively, with 9 bases between them. In germline, CDR1 is LGHNA, CDR2 YNFKEQ. The CDR3 consists of 11 residues. The CDR3: CASSQEVVWFF. For the CDR3, the DNA is TGTGCCAGCAGCCAAGAGGTAGTATGGTTCTTC.

V gene TRBV7-9 combines with J gene TRBJ2-5; no clear D. V was pared by 5 bases and J by 3 bases, with 19 bases between. The CDR3 runs 16 residues. The germline gives CDR1 SEHNR, CDR2 FQNEAQ (reference sequence). CDR3: CASSGPGTPTEETQYF. The DNA of the CDR3 is TGTGCCAGCAGCGGGCCGGGTACCCCCACGGAAGAGACCCAGTACTTC.

In DNA form, the CDR3 reads TGTGCCACCAGTGATTTACAGGAATATGGCTACACCTTC. Amino acid sequence: CATSDLQEYGYTF. The chain employs TRBV24-1 and TRBJ1-2; D is perhaps TRBD1 (5 bases). The CDR3 totals 13 residues. Germline values: CDR1 KGHDR, CDR2 SFDVKD. Trimming pared 1 base from V and 5 bases from J, leaving 7 bases between.

The rearrangement uses TRBV5-1 and TRBJ2-2; 11 bases match TRBD1. There are 15 residues in the CDR3. The V gene end was trimmed by 3 bases and the J gene end by 6 bases; junction bases not matched to a gene: 4. CDR1 is SGHRS and CDR2 is YFSETQ in the germline V gene. CDR3 sequence reads: CASSSGQGASGELFF. CDR3 bases: TGCGCCAGCAGCTCCGGACAGGGGGCGTCCGGGGAGCTGTTTTTT.

This chain joins TRBV28 and TRBJ2-7; weak D call: TRBD1 (5 bases). V was cut by 6 bases and J by 2 bases, with 14 bases left in between. The CDR3 runs 14 residues. Germline CDR1 MDHEN, CDR2 SYDVKM. The CDR3 sequence is CASSFTRGAYEQYF. The CDR3 region has the DNA TGTGCCAGCAGCTTCACAAGGGGTGCCTACGAGCAGTACTTC.

This clonotype was counted once. This chain uses TRBV12-3 or TRBV12-4 with TRBJ2-5; D unclear. The V end lost 3 bases, the J end lost 1 base, and 12 bases lay between the germline ends. The CDR3 is 15 residues long. As DNA, the CDR3 is TGTGCCAGCAGTTTCAGTTTGGGCCTCCAAGAGACCCAGTACTTC. Encoded protein: CASSFSLGLQETQYF.

V gene TRBV20-1 combines with J gene TRBJ2-5; D is possibly TRBD2 (6 bases). The CDR3 totals 12 residues. Trimming removed 5 bases from V and 5 bases from J, with 12 bases in between. Germline V gene lookup returns CDR1 DFQATT and CDR2 SNEGSKA (reference sequence). CDR3 region: CSAELASETQYF. The DNA of the CDR3 is TGCAGTGCTGAACTAGCTTCGGAGACCCAGTACTTC.

This chain uses TRBV3-1 with TRBJ2-5; perhaps D is TRBD1 or TRBD2 (5 bases each). V shed 3 bases and J shed 5 bases, with 10 bases lying between them. CDR1 and CDR2 (germline): LGHDT, YNNKEL (reference sequence). The CDR3 has 13 residues. CDR3: CASSQGRGETQYF. DNA of the CDR3: TGTGCCAGCAGCCAGGGGCGCGGGGAGACCCAGTACTTC.

The V call is TRBV5-1, the J call TRBJ2-5, with D hard to call. The V end was cut by 4 bases, the J end by 1 base, with 8 bases between. The CDR3 extends over 13 amino acids. In germline, CDR1 is SGHRS, CDR2 YFSETQ. The DNA of the CDR3 is TGCGCCAGCAGCCGGCCCACCCAAGAGACCCAGTACTTC. Protein: CASSRPTQETQYF.

The chain recombines TRBV3-1 with TRBJ2-5; TRBD2 matches 7 bases. The ends lost 3 bases at V and 2 bases at J; junction bases unmatched: 9. The CDR3 length is 16 residues. Germline assignment: CDR1 LGHDT and CDR2 YNNKEL (reference sequence). The chain's CDR3 is CASSQASGGVQETQYF. CDR3 coding DNA: TGTGCCAGCAGCCAGGCTAGCGGAGGGGTTCAAGAGACCCAGTACTTC.